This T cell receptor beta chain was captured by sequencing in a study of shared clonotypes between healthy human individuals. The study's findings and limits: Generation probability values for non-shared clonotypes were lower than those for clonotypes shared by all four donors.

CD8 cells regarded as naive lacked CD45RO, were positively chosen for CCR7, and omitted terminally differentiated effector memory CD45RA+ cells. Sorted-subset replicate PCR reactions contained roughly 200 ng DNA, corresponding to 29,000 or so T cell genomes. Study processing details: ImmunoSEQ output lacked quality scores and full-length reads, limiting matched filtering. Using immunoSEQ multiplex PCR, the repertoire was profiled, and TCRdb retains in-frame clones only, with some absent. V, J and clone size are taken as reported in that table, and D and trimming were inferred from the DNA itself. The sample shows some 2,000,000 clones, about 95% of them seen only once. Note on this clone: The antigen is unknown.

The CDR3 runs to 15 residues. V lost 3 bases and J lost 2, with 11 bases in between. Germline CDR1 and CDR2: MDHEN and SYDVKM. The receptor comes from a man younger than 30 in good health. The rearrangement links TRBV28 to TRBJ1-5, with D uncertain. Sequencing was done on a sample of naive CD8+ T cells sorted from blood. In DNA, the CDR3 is TGTGCCAGCAGTTTCGGTCTGGCGGGCAATCAGCCCCAGCATTTT. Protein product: CASSFGLAGNQPQHF.